The 23 T cell receptor beta chains presented below share a single source sample, sequenced in a study of blood T cell repertoires in COVID-19. Clones were read by immunoSEQ multiplex PCR, and TCRdb kept only the in-frame ones, dropping some. The sample lists fewer than 400,000 clones; around 90% were seen once. The material sequenced was PBMCs or T cells enriched from blood (not recorded which). The receptor set was obtained from a man aged 25 to 40 who had recovered from COVID-19.

The V call is TRBV7-6, the J call TRBJ2-2; TRBD1 agrees at 7 bases. The CDR3 spans 17 residues. V lost 0 bases to trimming and J lost 3 bases; unmatched junction nucleotides: 7. Germline V gives CDR1 SGHVS, CDR2 FNYEAQ. CDR3 in amino acids: CASSLAPGQPYTGELFF. The CDR3 DNA follows: TGTGCCAGCAGCTTAGCCCCGGGACAGCCGTACACCGGGGAGCTGTTTTTT.

This rearrangement joins TRBV5-1 to TRBJ1-1, with a tentative D call TRBD1 (6 bases). V was pared by 4 bases and J by 5 bases, with 18 bases between. The CDR3 covers 15 residues. Germline V gene data show CDR1 as SGHRS and CDR2 as YFSETQ. This CDR3 is CASSQTGHRGTEAFF. CDR3 nucleotide sequence: TGCGCCAGCAGCCAAACGGGACACCGAGGGACTGAAGCTTTCTTT.

The chain uses TRBV18 and TRBJ2-1, with 8 bases that match TRBD1. Per the germline V gene, CDR1 is KGHSH and CDR2 is LQKENI. The CDR3 extends over 16 amino acids. The junction had 9 bases not matched to a gene; V was cut back by 3 bases and J by 5 bases. CDR3 nucleotide sequence: TGTGCCAGCTCACCCCTGGGACAGGCGATGAACAATGAGCAGTTCTTC. Translated: CASSPLGQAMNNEQFF.

The chain uses TRBV7-9 and TRBJ2-1; 15 bases align to TRBD2. J lost 8 bases, V lost 5 bases, and 7 bases had no gene match. The CDR3 is 16 residues long. From germline, CDR1 is SEHNR and CDR2 FQNEAQ (reference sequence). This chain's CDR3 is CASSRTSGGAWDEQFF. The CDR3 DNA reads as TGTGCCAGCAGCCGGACTAGCGGGGGGGCCTGGGATGAGCAGTTCTTC.

This sequence joins TRBV5-6 and TRBJ2-7; perhaps TRBD2 as D (8 bases). Germline CDR1 is SGHDT and CDR2 is YYEEEE. This CDR3 spans 14 amino acids. V was cut by 4 bases and J by 5 bases, with 16 bases left in between. The CDR3 coding sequence is TGTGCCAGCAGCCCCCCGGGAGGGGGCGACGAGCAGTACTTC. Amino acids: CASSPPGGGDEQYF.

The genes are TRBV3-1 (or the pseudogene TRBV3-2) and TRBJ2-2; D unresolved. V was clipped by 1 base and J by 2 bases, with 5 bases between them. Germline CDR1 is LGHDT and CDR2 is YNNKEL (reference sequence). The CDR3 totals 14 residues. CDR3 in amino acids: CASSQVLNTGELFF. CDR3 DNA sequence: TGTGCCAGCAGCCAAGTTCTAAACACCGGGGAGCTGTTTTTT.

In this sample, this clone turned up once. The chain carries TRBV7-9 and TRBJ1-2, with D unclear. V was shortened by 6 bases and J by 3 bases, with 11 bases between the two germline ends. This CDR3 spans 13 amino acids. CDR1 and CDR2 (germline): SEHNR, FQNEAQ (reference sequence). In DNA, the CDR3 is TGTGCCAGCAGTCCTTCTACAGACTATGGCTACACCTTC. It codes for CASSPSTDYGYTF.

The V and J genes are TRBV5-4 and TRBJ2-2; 9 bases fit TRBD2. The CDR3 covers 17 residues. Germline V gives CDR1 SGHNT, CDR2 YYREEE (reference sequence). V was pared by 0 bases and J by 7 bases, with 10 bases of the junction left unmatched. CDR3 sequence reads: CASSLAAGGPGIGELFF. The DNA for the CDR3 is TGTGCCAGCAGCTTGGCGGCGGGGGGGCCTGGTATCGGGGAGCTGTTTTTT.

The chain carries TRBV7-2 and TRBJ2-7; D possibly corresponds to TRBD2 (6 bases). This CDR3 region has 16 residues. V lost 5 bases to trimming and J lost 0 bases, with 17 bases between them. CDR1 SGHTA and CDR2 FQGNSA come from the germline V gene. The CDR3 bases are TGTGCCAGCAGCCTAACGTGGCGGGGTACCTCCTACGAGCAGTACTTC. Translated, it gives CASSLTWRGTSYEQYF.

V usage is TRBV2 and J usage is TRBJ2-5; TRBD1 aligns across 8 bases. The CDR3 totals 15 residues. Germline V gene lookup returns CDR1 SNHLY and CDR2 FYNNEI. The junction had 11 bases not matched to a gene; V was cut back by 6 bases and J by 5 bases. The CDR3 nucleotides read TGTGCCAGCAGCCCTGACAGGGGCGCCAGGGAGACCCAGTACTTC. Residues: CASSPDRGARETQYF.

The chain employs TRBV25-1 and TRBJ2-5; tentative D call: TRBD2 (6 bases). Trimming took 3 bases from V and 4 from J, leaving 12 bases between them. Germline CDR1 MGHDK, CDR2 SYGVNS. This CDR3 region has 14 residues. The CDR3 is CASSEPGGSETQYF. CDR3 DNA sequence: TGTGCCAGCAGTGAGCCTGGGGGGTCAGAGACCCAGTACTTC.

V and J are TRBV5-1 and TRBJ2-2, with 12 bases matching TRBD2. J gave up 1 base and V 4 bases, and 8 bases lay outside the gene matches. Germline V lookup: CDR1 SGHRS, CDR2 YFSETQ. The CDR3 is 18 amino acids. The CDR3 here is CASSRVLAGGRNTGELFF. The DNA of the CDR3 is TGCGCCAGCAGCCGGGTCCTAGCGGGGGGGCGGAACACCGGGGAGCTGTTTTTT.

The rearrangement joins TRBV2 to TRBJ1-6, with D perhaps TRBD1 (5 bases). In germline, CDR1 is SNHLY, CDR2 FYNNEI. Trimming left V 6 bases short and J 5 bases short, with 11 bases between. The CDR3 length is 14 residues. CDR3 residues: CASRRPGNNSPLHF. CDR3 coding DNA: TGTGCCAGCAGAAGACCAGGGAATAATTCACCCCTCCACTTT.

The J gene is TRBJ2-2, the V gene TRBV7-9, with D possibly TRBD2 on 5 matching bases. V was trimmed by 5 bases and J by 5 bases, leaving 12 bases between them. This CDR3 spans 14 amino acids. Germline lookup yields CDR1 SEHNR and CDR2 FQNEAQ (reference sequence). The CDR3 here is CASSPERETGELFF. The CDR3 nucleotides read TGTGCCAGCAGCCCCGAGAGGGAAACCGGGGAGCTGTTTTTT.

Notes on this clone: A read error may produce the germline difference seen at one junction end. The J gene is TRBJ1-5, the V gene TRBV6-5, with 7 bases identical to TRBD1. Germline V lookup: CDR1 MNHEY, CDR2 SVGAGI. This CDR3 spans 16 amino acids. DNA of the CDR3: TGTGCCAGCACTTACCCTTTGACAGGGACCAATCAGCCCCAGCATTTT. It is translated as CASTYPLTGTNQPQHF.

The chain carries TRBV5-1 and TRBJ1-1; 7 positions match TRBD1. Trimming removed 7 bases from V and 3 bases from J; junction bases left unmatched: 6. The CDR3 contains 13 residues. Germline V CDR1 and CDR2: SGHRS, YFSETQ. The CDR3 protein is CASRDRAHTEAFF. The CDR3 region has the DNA TGCGCCAGCCGTGACAGGGCCCACACTGAAGCTTTCTTT.

The chain joins TRBV15 to TRBJ1-1, with D unclear. CDR3 length equals 13 residues. Between the trimmed V and J ends, which lost 4 bases and 4 bases, there was a span of 10 bases. Germline lookup yields CDR1 LNHNV and CDR2 YYDKDF (reference sequence). The CDR3 sequence: CATSKRVGTEAFF. In DNA form, the CDR3 reads TGTGCCACCAGCAAAAGAGTCGGCACTGAAGCTTTCTTT.

The CDR3 coding sequence is TGTGCCAGCAGCCTTGGGACAGGGGGAAACCAAGAGACCCAGTACTTC. Encoded protein: CASSLGTGGNQETQYF. The chain combines TRBV5-6 with TRBJ2-5; 11 positions match TRBD1. V shed 4 bases, J shed 0 bases, and the junction held 5 bases outside the gene matches. The CDR3 is 16 residues long. Germline V gene lookup returns CDR1 SGHDT and CDR2 YYEEEE.

This chain uses TRBV5-1 with TRBJ2-7, with D maybe TRBD1 (6 bases). CDR1 SGHRS and CDR2 YFSETQ come from the germline V gene. Trimming shortened V by 4 bases and J by 2 bases, and 10 bases separated the two germline ends. The CDR3 length is 13 residues. DNA of the CDR3: TGCGCCAGCAGCCGGGACACCGCCTACGAGCAGTACTTC. It specifies CASSRDTAYEQYF.

This sequence joins TRBV18 and TRBJ1-6, with D possibly matching TRBD1 (6 bases). This CDR3 is 15 amino acids long. The V end was cut by 3 bases, the J end by 5 bases, with 11 bases between. Germline CDR1 and CDR2: KGHSH and LQKENI. This chain's CDR3 is CASSPRTVDNSPLHF. CDR3 DNA sequence: TGTGCCAGCTCACCGAGGACAGTCGATAATTCACCCCTCCACTTT. Combining the CDR3 with reference TRBV18 and TRBJ1-6 gives the whole variable domain NAGVMQNPRHLVRRRGQEARLRCSPMKGHSHVYWYRQLPEEGLKFMVYLQKENIIDESGMPKERFSAEFPKEGPSILRIQQVVRGDSAAYFCASSPRTVDNSPLHFGNGTRLTVT.

J is TRBJ2-7 and V is TRBV4-1; 7 bases align to TRBD1. Trimming took 1 base from V and 2 from J; bases not matched to a gene: 5. The CDR3 consists of 15 residues. Germline assignment: CDR1 MGHRA and CDR2 YSYEKL. The CDR3 is CASSQVHDRAYEQYF. CDR3 in DNA: TGCGCCAGCAGCCAAGTACATGACAGGGCCTACGAGCAGTACTTC.

The chain has TRBV6-5 and TRBJ2-7; perhaps TRBD1 as D (5 bases). Trimming removed 5 bases at V and 2 bases at J, with 13 bases between. CDR1 and CDR2 from the germline V gene are MNHEY and SVGAGI. The CDR3 has 14 residues. The CDR3 spells CASSTQGPPYEQYF. The CDR3 DNA reads TGTGCCAGCAGTACGCAGGGTCCCCCCTACGAGCAGTACTTC.

This clone has only a few counts. Within the sample, other DNA sequences also encode this same CDR3. This rearrangement joins TRBV5-1 to TRBJ2-5; tentative D call: TRBD2 (6 bases). The CDR3 runs 14 residues. CDR1 and CDR2 (germline): SGHRS, YFSETQ. Trimming stripped 0 bases from V and 4 bases from J, with 10 bases between. CDR3 residues: CASSLVGGGETQYF. The CDR3 bases are TGCGCCAGCAGCTTGGTCGGGGGAGGAGAGACCCAGTACTTC.